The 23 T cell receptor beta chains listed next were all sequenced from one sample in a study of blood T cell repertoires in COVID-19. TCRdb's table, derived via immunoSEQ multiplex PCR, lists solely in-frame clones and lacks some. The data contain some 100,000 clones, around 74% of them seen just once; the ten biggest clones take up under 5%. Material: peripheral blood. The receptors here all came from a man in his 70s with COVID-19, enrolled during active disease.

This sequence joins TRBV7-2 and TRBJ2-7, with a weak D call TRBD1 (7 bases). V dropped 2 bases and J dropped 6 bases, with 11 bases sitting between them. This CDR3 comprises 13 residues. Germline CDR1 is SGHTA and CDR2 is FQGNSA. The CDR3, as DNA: TGTGCCAGCAGCTTAAACAGGGGAGGCGAGCAGTACTTC. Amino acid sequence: CASSLNRGGEQYF.

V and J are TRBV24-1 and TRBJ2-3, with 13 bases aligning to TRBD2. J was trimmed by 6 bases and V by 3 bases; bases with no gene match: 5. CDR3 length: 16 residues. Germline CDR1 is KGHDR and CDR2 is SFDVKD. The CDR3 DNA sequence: TGTGCCACCAGTGATACACCGACTAGCGGGAGGGATACGCAGTATTTT. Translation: CATSDTPTSGRDTQYF.

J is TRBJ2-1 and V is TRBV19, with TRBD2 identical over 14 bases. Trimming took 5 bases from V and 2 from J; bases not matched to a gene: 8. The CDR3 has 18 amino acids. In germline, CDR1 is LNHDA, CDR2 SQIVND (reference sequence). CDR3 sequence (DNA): TGTGCCAGTAGTTCACCGGGACTAGCGGGAGTTGCCTACAATGAGCAGTTCTTC. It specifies CASSSPGLAGVAYNEQFF.

CDR3 nucleotides: TGCGCCAGCAGCCCCACGGACAGGTTCGACGAGCAGTACTTC. It translates to CASSPTDRFDEQYF. The V gene is TRBV4-1, the J gene TRBJ2-7, with 7 bases that match TRBD1. The V and J ends lost 4 bases and 5 bases, in that order; junction bases with no gene match: 8. The CDR3 covers 14 residues. Germline V gene lookup returns CDR1 MGHRA and CDR2 YSYEKL.

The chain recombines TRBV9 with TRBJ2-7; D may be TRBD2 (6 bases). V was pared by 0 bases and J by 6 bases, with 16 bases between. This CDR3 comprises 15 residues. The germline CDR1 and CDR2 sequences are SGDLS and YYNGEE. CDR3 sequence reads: CASSVGPAGDSEQYF. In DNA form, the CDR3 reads TGTGCCAGCAGCGTAGGCCCAGCGGGTGACTCCGAGCAGTACTTC.

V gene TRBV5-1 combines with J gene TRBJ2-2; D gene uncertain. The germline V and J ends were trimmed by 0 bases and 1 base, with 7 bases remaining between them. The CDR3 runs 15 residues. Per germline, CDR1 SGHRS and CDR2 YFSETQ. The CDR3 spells CASSLDSQNTGELFF. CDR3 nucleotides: TGCGCCAGCAGCTTGGACAGTCAGAACACCGGGGAGCTGTTTTTT.

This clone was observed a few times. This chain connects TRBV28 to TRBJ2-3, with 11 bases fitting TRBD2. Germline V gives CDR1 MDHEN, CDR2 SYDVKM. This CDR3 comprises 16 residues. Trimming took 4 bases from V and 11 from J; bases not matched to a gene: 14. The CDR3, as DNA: TGTGCCAGCAGTTCGCCGCCTAGCGGGAGGCCCCCCGTGCAGTATTTT. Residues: CASSSPPSGRPPVQYF.

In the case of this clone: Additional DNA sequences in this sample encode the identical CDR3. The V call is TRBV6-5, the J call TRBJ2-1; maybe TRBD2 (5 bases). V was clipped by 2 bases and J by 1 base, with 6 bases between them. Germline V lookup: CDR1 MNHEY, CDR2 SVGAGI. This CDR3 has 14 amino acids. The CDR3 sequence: CASSYGSSYNEQFF. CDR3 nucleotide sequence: TGTGCCAGCAGTTACGGGAGTTCCTACAATGAGCAGTTCTTC.

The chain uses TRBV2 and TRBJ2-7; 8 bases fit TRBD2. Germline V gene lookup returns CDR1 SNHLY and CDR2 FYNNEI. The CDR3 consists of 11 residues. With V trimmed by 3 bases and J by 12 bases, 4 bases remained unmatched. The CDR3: CASSEETSVYF. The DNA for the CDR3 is TGTGCCAGCAGTGAGGAGACTAGCGTGTACTTC.

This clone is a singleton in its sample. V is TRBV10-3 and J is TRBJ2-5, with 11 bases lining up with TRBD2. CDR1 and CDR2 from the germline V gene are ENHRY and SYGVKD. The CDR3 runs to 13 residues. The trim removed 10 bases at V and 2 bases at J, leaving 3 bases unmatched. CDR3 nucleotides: TGTGCCAGCAGACTAGCGGGACAAGAGACCCAGTACTTC. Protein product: CASRLAGQETQYF.

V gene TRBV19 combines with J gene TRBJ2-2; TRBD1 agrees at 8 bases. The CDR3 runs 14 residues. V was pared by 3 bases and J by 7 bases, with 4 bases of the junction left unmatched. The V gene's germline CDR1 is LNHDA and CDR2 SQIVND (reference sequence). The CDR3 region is CASSIYRGDGELFF. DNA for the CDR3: TGTGCCAGTAGTATCTACAGGGGGGACGGGGAGCTGTTTTTT.

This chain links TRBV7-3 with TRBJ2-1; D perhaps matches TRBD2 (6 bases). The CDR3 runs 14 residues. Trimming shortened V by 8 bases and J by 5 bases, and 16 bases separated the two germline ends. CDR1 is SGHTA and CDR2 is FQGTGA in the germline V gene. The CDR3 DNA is TGTGCCAGCGCCCGGGACTTAAACCACAATGAGCAGTTCTTC. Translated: CASARDLNHNEQFF.

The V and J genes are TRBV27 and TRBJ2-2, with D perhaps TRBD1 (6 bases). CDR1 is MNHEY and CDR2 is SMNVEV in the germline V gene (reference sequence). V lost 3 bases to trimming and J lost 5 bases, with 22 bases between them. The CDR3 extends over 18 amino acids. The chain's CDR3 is CASSFVPGHPPGTGELFF. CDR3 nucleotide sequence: TGTGCCAGCAGTTTCGTCCCGGGACACCCCCCCGGTACCGGGGAGCTGTTTTTT.

The CDR3 protein is CASSYSASYEQYF. CDR3 in DNA: TGTGCCAGCAGTTACTCGGCATCCTACGAGCAGTACTTC. The chain uses TRBV6-5 and TRBJ2-7; no definite D call. The CDR3 is 13 residues long. The germline V and J ends were trimmed by 0 bases and 1 base, with 4 bases remaining between them. Germline loops: CDR1 MNHEY, CDR2 SVGAGI.

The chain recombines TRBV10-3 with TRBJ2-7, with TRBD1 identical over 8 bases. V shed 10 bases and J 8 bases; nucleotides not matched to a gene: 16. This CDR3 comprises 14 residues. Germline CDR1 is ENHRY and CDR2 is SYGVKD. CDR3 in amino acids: CATADRGGYAKQYF. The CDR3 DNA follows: TGTGCCACCGCCGACAGGGGTGGTTATGCGAAGCAGTACTTC.

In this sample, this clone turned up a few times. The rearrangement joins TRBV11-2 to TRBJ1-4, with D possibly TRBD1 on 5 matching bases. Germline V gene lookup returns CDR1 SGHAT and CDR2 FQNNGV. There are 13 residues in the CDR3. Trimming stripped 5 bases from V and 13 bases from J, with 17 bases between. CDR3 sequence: CASSQELSRALFF. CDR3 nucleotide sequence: TGTGCCAGCAGCCAGGAGTTGTCCAGGGCACTGTTTTTT.

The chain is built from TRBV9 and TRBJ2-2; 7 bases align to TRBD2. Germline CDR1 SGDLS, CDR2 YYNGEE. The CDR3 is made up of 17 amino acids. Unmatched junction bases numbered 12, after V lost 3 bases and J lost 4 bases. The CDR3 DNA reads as TGTGCCAGCAGCGCCGGACCTTCTAGCGGACTCACCGGGGAGCTGTTTTTT. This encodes CASSAGPSSGLTGELFF.

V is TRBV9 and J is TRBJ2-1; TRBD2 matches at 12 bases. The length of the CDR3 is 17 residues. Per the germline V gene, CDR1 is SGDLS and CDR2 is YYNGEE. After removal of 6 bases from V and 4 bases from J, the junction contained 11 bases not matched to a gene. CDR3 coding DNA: TGTGCCAGCACCCCGGCCCTACTAGCGGGAGGTTACAATGAGCAGTTCTTC. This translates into CASTPALLAGGYNEQFF. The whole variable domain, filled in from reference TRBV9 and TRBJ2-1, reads DSGVTQTPKHLITATGQRVTLRCSPRSGDLSVYWYQQSLDQGLQFLIQYYNGEERAKGNILERFSAQQFPDLHSELNLSSLELGDSALYFCASTPALLAGGYNEQFFGPGTRLTVL.

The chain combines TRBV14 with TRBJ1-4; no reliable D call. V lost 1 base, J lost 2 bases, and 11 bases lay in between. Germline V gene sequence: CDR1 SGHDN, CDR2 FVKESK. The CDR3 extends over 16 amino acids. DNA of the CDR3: TGTGCCAGCAGCCAAGTTTCGGGGTTGACTAATGAAAAACTGTTTTTT. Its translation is CASSQVSGLTNEKLFF.

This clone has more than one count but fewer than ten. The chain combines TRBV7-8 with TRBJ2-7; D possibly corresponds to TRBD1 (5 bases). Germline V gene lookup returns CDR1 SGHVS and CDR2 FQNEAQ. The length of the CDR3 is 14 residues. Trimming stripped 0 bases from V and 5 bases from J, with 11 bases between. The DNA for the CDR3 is TGTGCCAGCAGCTTAGCAGGGGTTTACCACGAGCAGTACTTC. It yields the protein CASSLAGVYHEQYF.

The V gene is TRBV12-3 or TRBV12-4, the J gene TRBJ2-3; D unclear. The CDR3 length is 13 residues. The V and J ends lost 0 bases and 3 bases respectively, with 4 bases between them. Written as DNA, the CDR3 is TGTGCCAGCAGTTTAGCGGAGACAGATACGCAGTATTTT. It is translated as CASSLAETDTQYF.

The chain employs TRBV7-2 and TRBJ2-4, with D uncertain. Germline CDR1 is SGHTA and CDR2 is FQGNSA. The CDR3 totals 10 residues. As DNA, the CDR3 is TGTCCCTGGTCCAGGCTCATTCAGTACTTC. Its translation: CPWSRLIQYF.

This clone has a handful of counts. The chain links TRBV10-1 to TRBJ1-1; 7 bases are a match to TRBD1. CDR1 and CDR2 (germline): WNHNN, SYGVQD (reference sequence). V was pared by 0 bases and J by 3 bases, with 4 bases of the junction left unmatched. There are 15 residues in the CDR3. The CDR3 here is CASSESTGSDTEAFF. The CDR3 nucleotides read TGCGCCAGCAGTGAGTCGACAGGGTCAGACACTGAAGCTTTCTTT.